Presented here are 16 T cell receptor beta chains from one specimen sequenced in a study of early T cells in non-severe SARS-CoV-2 infection. TCRdb re-called the 5' RACE reads with MiXCR, one entry per CDR3 protein. This repertoire shows 75,000 to 80,000 distinct CDR3 sequences, around 17% found once; its top ten account for 2.9%. The sample comprised whole blood. Receptors originate from an adult who was a healthcare worker with PCR-confirmed SARS-CoV-2 infection or an uninfected control (not recorded which).

The chain is built from TRBV27 and TRBJ2-3; 7 nucleotides agree with TRBD2. This CDR3 has 13 amino acids. The V gene's germline CDR1 is MNHEY and CDR2 SMNVEV (reference sequence). V shed 5 bases and J 8 bases; nucleotides not matched to a gene: 7. The CDR3 here is CASSTRGIGTQYF. CDR3 nucleotide sequence: TGTGCCAGCAGTACGCGGGGGATAGGTACGCAGTATTTT.

In this sample, this clonotype turned up a few times. V and J are TRBV28 and TRBJ1-5; D remains unclear. This CDR3 has 14 amino acids. V was cut by 6 bases and J by 4 bases, with 13 bases left in between. The germline V gene encodes CDR1 MDHEN and CDR2 SYDVKM. CDR3 in amino acids: CASSIQRINQPQHF. The DNA for the CDR3 is TGTGCCAGCAGCATACAGCGGATTAATCAGCCCCAGCATTTT.

V is TRBV25-1 and J is TRBJ1-1; D possibly corresponds to TRBD1 (6 bases). V was trimmed by 3 bases and J by 7 bases, leaving 9 bases between them. CDR3 length: 12 amino acids. From germline, CDR1 is MGHDK and CDR2 SYGVNS. The DNA of the CDR3 is TGTGCCAGCAGTGAGAGGGGGGATGAAGCTTTCTTT. Encoded protein: CASSERGDEAFF.

The V call is TRBV7-8, the J call TRBJ2-1, with D perhaps assigned TRBD1 or TRBD2 (5 bases each). The CDR3 has 14 residues. Germline-derived CDR1 and CDR2 are SGHVS and FQNEAQ. Deletions cut 5 bases from V and 6 bases from J, with 14 bases between. CDR3 amino acids: CASSRASGGNEQFF. CDR3 nucleotides: TGTGCCAGCAGCCGGGCTTCTGGGGGCAATGAGCAGTTCTTC.

On this clonotype: A much larger clone differs from this one at a single base, so this may be a read error. The gene calls are TRBV13 and TRBJ2-5, with D unresolved. Germline CDR1 reads PRHDT; CDR2 reads FYEKMQ (reference sequence). This CDR3 spans 14 amino acids. CDR3 loop: CVSSSSGPKETQYF. The CDR3, as DNA: TGTGTCAGCAGCTCGTCCGGACCTAAAGAGACCCAGTACTTC.

Only a few counts were recorded for this clonotype. The V and J genes are TRBV9 and TRBJ1-2, with 7 bases identical to TRBD1. Trimming cost V 4 bases and J 4 bases; bases outside gene matches: 10. The CDR3 runs to 15 residues. Germline CDR1 is SGDLS and CDR2 is YYNGEE. CDR3 coding DNA: TGTGCCAGCAGCCCAAATGACCGGGACAGCTATGGCTACACCTTC. It yields the protein CASSPNDRDSYGYTF.

This clonotype was observed a handful of times. One junction end disagrees with the germline gene, perhaps due to a read error. The rearrangement uses TRBV11-3 and TRBJ1-2; 9 bases match TRBD1. Germline assignment: CDR1 SGHNT and CDR2 YENEEA. The CDR3 is made up of 16 amino acids. CDR3 sequence reads: CASSLEGRTGDYGYTF. The CDR3 DNA is TGTGCCAGCAGCCTAGAGGGGCGGACAGGGGATTATGGCTACACCTTC.

This clonotype was picked up a small number of times. The rearrangement links TRBV20-1 to TRBJ2-2; D is ambiguous. The CDR3 runs 15 residues. V dropped 0 bases and J dropped 2 bases, with 10 bases sitting between them. CDR1 DFQATT and CDR2 SNEGSKA come from the germline V gene (reference sequence). The DNA for the CDR3 is TGCAGTGCTAGAGATGGCGGCCATAACACCGGGGAGCTGTTTTTT. The encoded protein is CSARDGGHNTGELFF.

This clonotype was seen a handful of times. The V call is TRBV9, the J call TRBJ1-2; TRBD1 matches 7 bases. Losses at the gene ends were 4 bases for V and 3 bases for J; bases not matched to a gene: 3. Germline CDR1 is SGDLS and CDR2 is YYNGEE. The CDR3 has 13 residues. Here the CDR3 reads CASSLQGYYGYTF. The CDR3 DNA sequence: TGTGCCAGCAGCTTACAGGGGTACTATGGCTACACCTTC. The full variable domain, in which reference TRBV9 and TRBJ1-2 provide the parts outside the CDR3, is DSGVTQTPKHLITATGQRVTLRCSPRSGDLSVYWYQQSLDQGLQFLIQYYNGEERAKGNILERFSAQQFPDLHSELNLSSLELGDSALYFCASSLQGYYGYTFGSGTRLTVV.

The V gene is TRBV20-1, the J gene TRBJ2-1; TRBD1 or TRBD2 may be the D gene (5 bases each). This CDR3 is 17 amino acids long. The V end was cut by 0 bases, the J end by 3 bases, with 18 bases between. The germline V gene has CDR1 DFQATT and CDR2 SNEGSKA (reference sequence). For the CDR3, the DNA is TGCAGTGCTAGAGATCGGGACGCCTCGCATCACTACAATGAGCAGTTCTTC. It encodes CSARDRDASHHYNEQFF.

This clonotype was recorded a few times. The chain is built from TRBV15 and TRBJ1-5; a possible D gene is TRBD1 (6 bases). CDR1 is LNHNV, CDR2 YYDKDF, per germline (reference sequence). V dropped 5 bases and J dropped 1 base, with 9 bases sitting between them. The CDR3 has 14 residues. CDR3 sequence reads: CATSPDSSNQPQHF. CDR3 nucleotides: TGTGCCACCAGCCCGGACAGCAGCAATCAGCCCCAGCATTTT.

The chain recombines TRBV7-6 with TRBJ2-1; 14 nucleotides align to TRBD2. J was trimmed by 9 bases and V by 8 bases; bases with no gene match: 3. This CDR3 has 13 residues. CDR1 is SGHVS, CDR2 FNYEAQ, per germline. The CDR3 DNA is TGTGCCAGCGGGACTAGCGGGAGTAGTGAGCAGTTCTTC. Protein sequence: CASGTSGSSEQFF. The full variable domain, rest sourced from reference TRBV7-6 and TRBJ2-1, is GAGVSQSPRYKVTKRGQDVALRCDPISGHVSLYWYRQALGQGPEFLTYFNYEAQQDKSGLPNDRFSAERPEGSISTLTIQRTEQRDSAMYRCASGTSGSSEQFFGPGTRLTVL.

This clonotype was counted only a few times. The V and J genes are TRBV14 and TRBJ2-7, with D possibly being TRBD2 (6 bases). V was trimmed by 3 bases and J by 2 bases, leaving 11 bases between them. Germline assignment: CDR1 SGHDN and CDR2 FVKESK. This CDR3 has 14 amino acids. The CDR3 DNA reads TGTGCCAGCAGCCAGGCGGGGTCACCCTACGAGCAGTACTTC. Protein product: CASSQAGSPYEQYF.

This clonotype was recorded a few times. The chain carries TRBV30 and TRBJ2-5; a weak D match, TRBD1 (7 bases). Germline V gene lookup returns CDR1 GTSNPN and CDR2 SVGIG (reference sequence). V was clipped by 8 bases and J by 4 bases, with 23 bases between them. The CDR3 consists of 15 residues. Here the CDR3 DNA reads TGTGCCGGGACTCCTCGGACAGGTTTGGTAGAGACCCAGTACTTC. Translating gives CAGTPRTGLVETQYF.

This clonotype has a handful of counts. V gene TRBV7-2 combines with J gene TRBJ2-7; either TRBD1 or TRBD2 may supply D (5 bases each). V lost 11 bases, J lost 6 bases, and 5 bases lay in between. The CDR3 totals 8 residues. The germline V gene encodes CDR1 SGHTA and CDR2 FQGNSA. CDR3 sequence: CAGGEQYF. The CDR3 DNA is TGTGCCGGGGGCGAGCAGTACTTC.

Only a few counts were recorded for this clonotype. The V gene is TRBV3-1, the J gene TRBJ2-1, with D tentatively TRBD1 (6 bases). The germline V and J ends were trimmed by 6 bases and 7 bases, with 13 bases remaining between them. Germline V lookup: CDR1 LGHDT, CDR2 YNNKEL (reference sequence). The CDR3 runs 13 residues. CDR3 loop: CASRETGINEQFF. The CDR3 DNA is TGTGCCAGCAGGGAAACAGGGATAAATGAGCAGTTCTTC.